Listed below are T cell receptor beta chains from one sample, sequenced in a study of identical twins. MiXCR, run by TCRdb on the 5' RACE reads, gives a single entry per CDR3 protein. The sample holds about 530,000 distinct CDR3 sequences, over 12% seen once. These records were also assigned to another study, of yellow fever vaccine responses in identical twins.

The sequenced sample was CD4+ T cells sorted from blood. Source of these receptors: a young woman in good health. Both conserved end residues are part of each CDR3. A D gene is named only where the DNA matches it firmly. Size is omitted from some rows. Given values are once, few, many or a class for expanded clones.

d_call j_call v_call clone_size cdr3_aa cdr3_nt
. TRBJ1-6 TRBV7-9 few CASSSRSGRNSPLHF TGTGCCAGCAGCTCACGATCAGGGCGAAATTCACCCCTCCACTTT
. TRBJ2-3 TRBV6-1 . CASSPFQHTDTQYF TGTGCCAGCAGTCCATTCCAGCACACAGATACGCAGTATTTT
TRBD2 TRBJ2-2 TRBV24-1 few CATSDRVGGFVGELFF TGTGCCACCAGTGATCGGGTCGGGGGGTTCGTCGGGGAGCTGTTTTTT
. TRBJ2-1 TRBV5-6 . CASSFIAPNEQFF TGTGCCAGCAGCTTCATAGCTCCTAATGAGCAGTTCTTC
TRBD1 TRBJ1-1 TRBV7-9 . CASSPRDRVYTEAFF TGTGCCAGCAGCCCCCGGGACAGGGTGTACACTGAAGCTTTCTTT
TRBD2 TRBJ2-3 TRBV27 few CASTRAGGNTDTQYF TGTGCCAGCACCCGAGCGGGAGGGAACACAGATACGCAGTATTTT
TRBD2 TRBJ2-1 TRBV24-1 . CATSASGLAGGSSYNEQFF TGTGCCACCAGTGCCTCGGGACTAGCGGGAGGGAGCTCCTACAATGAGCAGTTCTTC
. TRBJ2-3 TRBV24-1 few CATSDSGLEGTDTQYF TGTGCCACCAGTGATTCGGGCCTTGAAGGCACAGATACGCAGTATTTT
. TRBJ1-4 TRBV24-1 . CATSQVGFGKLFF TGTGCCACCAGCCAGGTGGGGTTCGGAAAACTGTTTTTT
. TRBJ1-4 TRBV7-6 . CASSSSVGVDEKLFF TGTGCCAGCAGCTCCTCCGTTGGCGTGGATGAAAAACTGTTTTTT
. TRBJ1-2 TRBV18 . CASSPPNSPTGYTF TGTGCCAGCTCACCACCGAACAGTCCCACGGGCTACACCTTC
. TRBJ2-6 TRBV2 few CASSEDLVSGANVLTF TGTGCCAGCAGTGAAGATTTGGTCTCTGGGGCCAACGTCCTGACTTTC
. TRBJ1-1 TRBV9 . CASSGNSYDVNTEAFF TGTGCCAGCAGCGGAAACAGCTACGATGTGAACACTGAAGCTTTCTTT
. TRBJ2-6 TRBV11-2 . CASSAFGQASGANVLTF TGTGCCAGCAGCGCCTTTGGGCAGGCATCTGGGGCCAACGTCCTGACTTTC
. TRBJ1-1 TRBV24-1 . CATSVGPNTEAFF TGTGCCACCAGTGTCGGACCGAACACTGAAGCTTTCTTT
TRBD2 TRBJ2-7 TRBV11-2 few CASSKTSGLTYEQYF TGTGCCAGCAGCAAGACTAGCGGGCTTACCTACGAGCAGTACTTC
. TRBJ2-7 TRBV3-1 few CASSQDVGANEQYF TGTGCCAGCAGCCAAGATGTGGGAGCCAACGAGCAGTACTTC
TRBD2 TRBJ2-1 TRBV18 . CASSPIVAGDNEQFF TGTGCCAGCTCACCAATAGTAGCGGGCGACAATGAGCAGTTCTTC
. TRBJ1-1 TRBV6-5 . CASSYSDSYTEAFF TGTGCCAGCAGTTACTCGGACAGCTACACTGAAGCTTTCTTT
. TRBJ1-3 TRBV5-6 few CASSAGSFNTIYF TGTGCCAGCAGCGCGGGCTCCTTTAACACCATATATTTT
TRBD2 TRBJ2-1 TRBV6-1 . CASSALAGGPAEQFF TGTGCCAGCAGCGCCCTAGCGGGGGGGCCAGCTGAGCAGTTCTTC
. TRBJ2-7 TRBV9 few CASSAHRQAYEQYF TGTGCCAGCAGCGCACATAGACAAGCCTACGAGCAGTACTTC
TRBD1 TRBJ2-5 TRBV28 . CASSTPTGAPAQYF TGTGCCAGCAGCACCCCAACAGGGGCCCCGGCCCAGTACTTC
. TRBJ1-2 TRBV3-1 few CASSQGVGGRNYGYTF TGTGCCAGCAGCCAAGGAGTCGGGGGGCGAAACTATGGCTACACCTTC
. TRBJ2-1 TRBV5-1 . CASRGSGPFLFGQFF TGCGCCAGCAGGGGCTCCGGGCCCTTTTTGTTTGGGCAGTTCTTC
. TRBJ2-1 TRBV7-2 . CASSPSYGRPHNEQFF TGTGCCAGCAGCCCGTCCTATGGGCGTCCCCACAATGAGCAGTTCTTC
TRBD1 TRBJ2-2 TRBV29-1 many CSVDRGRTGELFF TGCAGCGTAGACAGGGGGCGCACCGGGGAGCTGTTTTTT
. TRBJ1-1 TRBV5-1 . CASSFGSSATNTEAFF TGCGCCAGCAGCTTTGGATCTTCAGCGACGAACACTGAAGCTTTCTTT
TRBD2 TRBJ2-5 TRBV5-1 few CASSLGAGGPYGETQYF TGCGCCAGCAGCTTAGGAGCGGGAGGGCCGTATGGAGAGACCCAGTACTTC
TRBD1 TRBJ2-3 TRBV5-5 few CASSAWTGNTDTQYF TGTGCCAGCAGCGCCTGGACAGGGAACACAGATACGCAGTATTTT
. TRBJ2-3 TRBV7-9 . CASSLGLYSTDTQYF TGTGCCAGCAGCTTAGGTTTATACTCCACAGATACGCAGTATTTT
TRBD2 TRBJ2-7 TRBV20-1 . CSARGAGGPYEQYF TGCAGTGCTAGAGGAGCGGGAGGGCCCTACGAGCAGTACTTC
TRBD2 TRBJ2-1 TRBV7-3 many CASSQLAGGYNEQFF TGTGCCAGCAGCCAACTAGCGGGAGGGTACAATGAGCAGTTCTTC
. TRBJ1-5 TRBV2 . CASSGQRDQPQHF TGTGCCAGCAGTGGACAGAGAGATCAGCCCCAGCATTTT
TRBD2 TRBJ2-3 TRBV2 . CASRPPSGRTDTQYF TGTGCCAGCAGACCACCTAGCGGGAGGACAGATACGCAGTATTTT
TRBD1 TRBJ1-1 TRBV6-1 . CASSDRTGGRAEAFF TGTGCCAGCAGTGATCGTACAGGGGGCCGGGCTGAAGCTTTCTTT
. TRBJ1-5 TRBV6-1 few CASQRDSSNQPQHF TGTGCCAGCCAGCGAGACAGTTCCAATCAGCCCCAGCATTTT
. TRBJ1-6 TRBV12-3/TRBV12-4 many CASSSLTGGGSPLHF TGTGCCAGCAGTTCCCTAACGGGAGGGGGGTCACCCCTCCACTTT